These 31 T cell receptor beta chains came from one sample sequenced in a study of T cell clones after liver transplantation. The repertoire was sequenced with immunoSEQ multiplex PCR; TCRdb's copy has only in-frame clones and lacks some. The data show about 15,000 clones, 85% to 95% seen once. The source was CD8+ T cells from blood, collected before liver transplant. These receptors came from a human donor who received a liver transplant.

The rearrangement uses TRBV7-9 and TRBJ2-1; TRBD2 matches at 11 bases. The trim removed 1 base at V and 7 bases at J, leaving 9 bases unmatched. This CDR3 contains 17 residues. Looked up from germline, CDR1 is SEHNR and CDR2 is FQNEAQ (reference sequence). CDR3 sequence reads: CASSLEGSGRARNEQFF. CDR3 DNA sequence: TGTGCCAGCAGCTTAGAGGGTAGCGGGAGGGCCAGAAATGAGCAGTTCTTC. Looking up the rest from reference TRBV7-9 and TRBJ2-1 gives the full variable domain: DTGVSQNPRHKITKRGQNVTFRCDPISEHNRLYWYRQTLGQGPEFLTYFQNEAQLEKSRLLSDRFSAERPKGSFSTLEIQRTEQGDSAMYLCASSLEGSGRARNEQFFGPGTRLTVL.

This chain uses TRBV27 with TRBJ1-2; D is undetermined. V lost 0 bases, J lost 6 bases, and 8 bases lay in between. The CDR3 spans 13 residues. The germline V gene encodes CDR1 MNHEY and CDR2 SMNVEV (reference sequence). The CDR3 is CASSLSGRDGYTF. CDR3 nucleotides: TGTGCCAGCAGTTTATCGGGGAGGGATGGCTACACCTTC.

This sequence joins TRBV12-5 and TRBJ2-7, with 10 bases matching TRBD2. The J segment lost 3 bases and the V segment lost 6 bases, leaving 8 bases of the junction unmatched. In germline, CDR1 is LGHNT, CDR2 FRNRAP. The CDR3 has 15 residues. The CDR3 nucleotides read TGTGCTAGTGGACCCGGACTAGCGGCCCTCTACGAGCAGTACTTC. Translated: CASGPGLAALYEQYF.

This rearrangement joins TRBV27 to TRBJ2-3; D call uncertain. Germline CDR1 is MNHEY and CDR2 is SMNVEV (reference sequence). V lost 5 bases and J lost 6, with 15 bases in between. CDR3 length: 14 residues. CDR3 residues: CASSTGPPGDTQYF. The CDR3 DNA follows: TGTGCCAGCAGTACCGGACCCCCCGGCGATACGCAGTATTTT.

The chain joins TRBV9 to TRBJ2-1, with TRBD2 matching 14 bases. The CDR3 runs to 15 residues. From germline, CDR1 is SGDLS and CDR2 YYNGEE. V was pared by 3 bases and J by 9 bases, with 5 bases of the junction left unmatched. CDR3 amino acids: CASSGRLAGGPEQFF. In nucleotides, the CDR3 is TGTGCCAGCAGCGGACGACTAGCGGGAGGGCCTGAGCAGTTCTTC.

The CDR3 DNA is TGTGCCAGCCGGACTAGCGGTTACAATGAGCAGTTCTTC. Its translation: CASRTSGYNEQFF. This chain uses TRBV11-2 with TRBJ2-1; TRBD2 agrees at 10 bases. CDR3 size: 13 residues. The V segment lost 8 bases and the J segment 4 bases; nucleotides outside the gene matches: 2. Germline V gives CDR1 SGHAT, CDR2 FQNNGV.

The chain combines TRBV4-1 with TRBJ2-7; D is perhaps TRBD2 (5 bases). CDR3 size: 12 residues. From germline, CDR1 is MGHRA and CDR2 YSYEKL. V lost 5 bases and J 6 bases, leaving 11 bases between the germline ends. CDR3 in amino acids: CASSTPRGEQYF. CDR3 nucleotides: TGCGCCAGCAGCACCCCCCGGGGCGAGCAGTACTTC.

The chain recombines TRBV2 with TRBJ2-7, with TRBD2 matching 11 bases. V shed 3 bases, J shed 0 bases, and the junction held 7 bases outside the gene matches. The CDR3 has 17 residues. Germline assignment: CDR1 SNHLY and CDR2 FYNNEI. This CDR3 is CASSERLTSGASYEQYF. The CDR3 DNA is TGTGCCAGCAGTGAGCGACTGACTAGCGGGGCCTCCTACGAGCAGTACTTC.

This chain joins TRBV15 and TRBJ2-7; D gene uncertain. Germline V gives CDR1 LNHNV, CDR2 YYDKDF (reference sequence). V lost 0 bases and J lost 4, with 13 bases in between. CDR3 length equals 15 residues. The chain's CDR3 is CATSRDSADLYEQYF. DNA of the CDR3: TGTGCCACCAGCAGAGATAGTGCGGACCTATACGAGCAGTACTTC.

V is TRBV2 and J is TRBJ2-1; the D gene is possibly TRBD2 (6 bases). CDR3 length: 14 residues. Germline V CDR1 and CDR2: SNHLY, FYNNEI. Trimming took off 7 bases at V and 7 bases at J, with 17 bases between the two ends. The CDR3 here is CASTAGRLGNEQFF. CDR3 sequence (DNA): TGTGCCAGCACAGCAGGGAGGTTAGGAAATGAGCAGTTCTTC.

The chain has TRBV18 and TRBJ1-5; D might be TRBD1 (5 bases). The CDR3 spans 17 residues. V dropped 2 bases and J dropped 3 bases, with 17 bases sitting between them. Germline CDR1 and CDR2: KGHSH and LQKENI. CDR3 DNA: TGTGCCAGCTCACCATCAGACTCAGGGCGGACCAATCAGCCCCAGCATTTT. Translated, it gives CASSPSDSGRTNQPQHF.

This clone ranks as medium-sized. The chain is built from TRBV5-8 and TRBJ2-1, with D perhaps being TRBD1 or TRBD2 (5 bases each). V gave up 2 bases and J gave up 5 bases, with 17 bases separating them. Germline loops: CDR1 SGHTS, CDR2 YDEGEE. This CDR3 region has 16 residues. The CDR3 reads CASSFGEFWDDNEQFF. DNA for the CDR3: TGTGCCAGCAGCTTCGGGGAGTTCTGGGACGACAATGAGCAGTTCTTC.

The chain has TRBV19 and TRBJ2-7; 15 bases match TRBD2. Germline CDR1 LNHDA, CDR2 SQIVND (reference sequence). The CDR3 totals 17 residues. V shed 4 bases, J shed 2 bases, and the junction held 6 bases outside the gene matches. CDR3 sequence: CASSTGLAGGWPYEQYF. The CDR3, as DNA: TGTGCCAGTAGTACGGGACTAGCGGGAGGTTGGCCCTACGAGCAGTACTTC. Together with reference TRBV19 and TRBJ2-7, the CDR3 gives the full variable domain: DGGITQSPKYLFRKEGQNVTLSCEQNLNHDAMYWYRQDPGQGLRLIYYSQIVNDFQKGDIAEGYSVSREKKESFPLTVTSAQKNPTAFYLCASSTGLAGGWPYEQYFGPGTRLTVT.

The gene calls are TRBV7-2 and TRBJ2-5, with D uncertain. The CDR3 has 14 residues. CDR1 is SGHTA, CDR2 FQGNSA, per germline. V gave up 3 bases and J gave up 5 bases, with 13 bases separating them. The CDR3 DNA reads TGTGCCAGCAGCTTGAACAAATTGCCGGAGACCCAGTACTTC. This encodes CASSLNKLPETQYF.

The rearrangement uses TRBV4-2 and TRBJ2-1; TRBD2 matches at 10 bases. The germline gives CDR1 LGHNA, CDR2 YNFKEQ. The CDR3 covers 18 residues. The V gene end was trimmed by 0 bases and the J gene end by 7 bases; junction bases not matched to a gene: 12. Here the CDR3 reads CASSQDPVEREGLNEQFF. In DNA form, the CDR3 reads TGTGCCAGCAGCCAAGATCCTGTCGAGCGGGAGGGCCTGAATGAGCAGTTCTTC.

The chain combines TRBV21-1 with TRBJ2-7; TRBD2, the table's D call, lacks a check against the DNA. TRBV21-1 is reported as a pseudogene. There are 13 residues in the CDR3. This chain's CDR3 is CASSKKVAGEQYF. The CDR3 DNA reads as TGTGCCAGCAGCAAAAAGGTCGCGGGGGAGCAGTACTTC.

CDR3 loop: CASSPRRGLAVNEQFF. In DNA form, the CDR3 reads TGTGCCAGCAGCCCACGGAGGGGACTAGCGGTGAATGAGCAGTTCTTC. V is TRBV11-3 and J is TRBJ2-1; 11 bases match TRBD2. V lost 5 bases to trimming and J lost 7 bases; unmatched junction nucleotides: 10. The CDR3 loop spans 16 amino acids. Germline V gives CDR1 SGHNT, CDR2 YENEEA.

In this sample, this clone turned up once. Germline and junction disagree at one end, which may indicate a read error. The J gene is TRBJ2-5, the V gene TRBV13; D possibly corresponds to TRBD2 (5 bases). Germline V gene sequence: CDR1 PRHDT, CDR2 FYEKMQ (reference sequence). The CDR3 sequence is 12 residues long. The CDR3 sequence: CASSRGQGTQYF. For the CDR3, the DNA is TGTGCCAGCAGCCGGGGTCAAGGGACCCAGTACTTC.

This chain joins TRBV7-3 and TRBJ2-7; D tentatively fits TRBD1 or TRBD2 (5 bases each). The germline V gene has CDR1 SGHTA and CDR2 FQGTGA. The CDR3 has 15 amino acids. Trimming took off 4 bases at V and 2 bases at J, with 15 bases between the two ends. The CDR3 DNA follows: TGTGCCAGCAGCTGGGGCGCGGGTCCCGCCTACGAGCAGTACTTC. Its protein product is CASSWGAGPAYEQYF.

This rearrangement joins TRBV27 to TRBJ2-3, with 9 bases identical to TRBD2. The V gene's germline CDR1 is MNHEY and CDR2 SMNVEV (reference sequence). V gave up 3 bases and J gave up 4 bases; unmatched junction bases: 2. The CDR3 is 14 amino acids. The CDR3 reads CASSFGGRADTQYF. CDR3 coding DNA: TGTGCCAGCAGTTTTGGCGGGAGGGCAGATACGCAGTATTTT.

This clone counts as medium-sized. The V call is TRBV19, the J call TRBJ2-7; 11 nucleotides agree with TRBD2. Trimming took 5 bases from V and 6 from J; bases not matched to a gene: 9. There are 15 residues in the CDR3. The germline V gene encodes CDR1 LNHDA and CDR2 SQIVND (reference sequence). The CDR3 nucleotides read TGTGCCAGTAGTGCACGACTAGCGGGAACGGGCGAGCAGTACTTC. Protein product: CASSARLAGTGEQYF.

The V and J genes are TRBV28 and TRBJ2-1, with 9 bases identical to TRBD2. CDR3 length equals 14 residues. Trimming took 3 bases from V and 8 from J; bases not matched to a gene: 5. Germline V gives CDR1 MDHEN, CDR2 SYDVKM. CDR3 coding DNA: TGTGCCAGCAGTTTTAGCGGGAGCCCGCATGAGCAGTTCTTC. Protein product: CASSFSGSPHEQFF.

This rearrangement joins TRBV2 to TRBJ1-1, with D possibly TRBD1 on 5 matching bases. This CDR3 comprises 11 residues. Per germline, CDR1 SNHLY and CDR2 FYNNEI. Deletions cut 9 bases from V and 5 bases from J, with 10 bases between. The CDR3 bases are TGTGCCAGAATAGACAGAACTGAAGCTTTCTTT. This translates into CARIDRTEAFF.

The V and J genes are TRBV7-6 and TRBJ1-4; tentative D call: TRBD1 (6 bases). The CDR3 is made up of 19 amino acids. In germline, CDR1 is SGHVS, CDR2 FNYEAQ. V gave up 4 bases and J gave up 6 bases, with 27 bases separating them. The CDR3 is CASSYRLIGTPSADEKLFF. The CDR3 nucleotides are TGTGCCAGCAGCTACCGACTGATTGGGACACCCTCGGCGGATGAAAAACTGTTTTTT. Full variable domain (remainder filled in from reference TRBV7-6 and TRBJ1-4): GAGVSQSPRYKVTKRGQDVALRCDPISGHVSLYWYRQALGQGPEFLTYFNYEAQQDKSGLPNDRFSAERPEGSISTLTIQRTEQRDSAMYRCASSYRLIGTPSADEKLFFGSGTQLSVL.

V usage is TRBV7-9 and J usage is TRBJ2-4; D may be TRBD1 (6 bases). Germline-derived CDR1 and CDR2 are SEHNR and FQNEAQ (reference sequence). The CDR3 is made up of 16 amino acids. The V end lost 5 bases, the J end lost 3 bases, and 17 bases lay between the germline ends. As DNA, the CDR3 is TGTGCCAGCAGCCTCGGGACACTGGAGATCAAAAACATTCAGTACTTC. Its protein is CASSLGTLEIKNIQYF.

V and J are TRBV27 and TRBJ2-7; possibly TRBD1 for D (6 bases). This CDR3 is built from 14 residues. V was cut by 6 bases and J by 1 base, with 13 bases left in between. Germline CDR1 reads MNHEY; CDR2 reads SMNVEV (reference sequence). The CDR3 is CASSRQDSSYEQYF. The CDR3 DNA follows: TGTGCCAGCAGCCGGCAGGACAGTTCCTACGAGCAGTACTTC.

The chain recombines TRBV27 with TRBJ2-7, with TRBD1 matching 8 bases. This CDR3 contains 11 residues. Per germline, CDR1 MNHEY and CDR2 SMNVEV (reference sequence). The V segment lost 6 bases and the J segment 6 bases; nucleotides outside the gene matches: 1. The CDR3 sequence is CASRQGAEQYF. As DNA, the CDR3 is TGTGCCAGCAGGCAGGGGGCCGAGCAGTACTTC.

A single count supports this clone. The chain has TRBV4-2 and TRBJ2-7, with a weak D call TRBD2 (5 bases). Germline lookup yields CDR1 LGHNA and CDR2 YNFKEQ. This CDR3 spans 15 amino acids. Trimming left V 0 bases short and J 2 bases short, with 11 bases between. The CDR3 loop reads CASSQESGGAYEQYF. CDR3 nucleotide sequence: TGTGCCAGCAGCCAAGAATCAGGAGGTGCCTACGAGCAGTACTTC.

The chain combines TRBV14 with TRBJ2-1, with TRBD2 identical over 8 bases. This CDR3 contains 15 residues. The germline V gene encodes CDR1 SGHDN and CDR2 FVKESK. Unmatched junction bases numbered 7, after V lost 4 bases and J lost 5 bases. CDR3 in DNA: TGTGCCAGCAGCCCGCGGACTAGCCGTGACAATGAGCAGTTCTTC. It codes for CASSPRTSRDNEQFF.

The chain employs TRBV5-1 and TRBJ2-2; D not resolved. The CDR3 is 13 amino acids. Germline CDR1 is SGHRS and CDR2 is YFSETQ. V shed 0 bases and J shed 3 bases, with 3 bases lying between them. This CDR3 is CASSLDHTGELFF. CDR3 coding DNA: TGCGCCAGCAGCTTGGACCACACCGGGGAGCTGTTTTTT.

The V call is TRBV2, the J call TRBJ2-3; maybe TRBD1 (6 bases). The V end lost 6 bases, the J end lost 6 bases, and 19 bases lay between the germline ends. Germline values: CDR1 SNHLY, CDR2 FYNNEI. The CDR3 contains 15 residues. CDR3 sequence (DNA): TGTGCCAGCAGAACCGGGACACCTTTCGCGGATACGCAGTATTTT. Its protein product is CASRTGTPFADTQYF.